This T cell receptor (beta chain) came from a study of regulatory T cells in long-lasting Graves disease. Study-wide results and limits: Lower TCR diversity was seen in persistent Graves' patients than in newly diagnosed ones. With persistent disease, TRBV28, TRBJ1-2 and TRBJ2-5 were the favored segments.

There are 20 residues in the CDR3. Germline values: CDR1 SGHTA, CDR2 FQGTGA. The V segment lost 2 bases and the J segment 1 base; nucleotides outside the gene matches: 16. With iRepertoire HTBI primers and Arm-PCR of CDR3 regions, TCR beta libraries were built. TCRdb analysed the multiplex PCR reads with MiXCR anew, one entry per CDR3 protein. The table lists hundreds of thousands of distinct CDR3 sequences, less than 25% of them singletons. Time point: persistent/refractory GD, antithyroid drugs over 5 years with positive TRAb. RNA extracted from PBMCs served as the sequencing template. A note on this clonotype: Its antigen is currently unknown.

Sequenced material: peripheral blood mononuclear cells (PBMCs), taken when the disease was refractory, from a patient treated with antithyroid drugs. This chain joins TRBV7-3 and TRBJ2-2; 7 nucleotides agree with TRBD1. This TCR came from a female donor with Graves disease. The DNA for the CDR3 is TGTGCCAGCAGCTTAGGGGGACAGCCGAGGGTGGCATTGAACACCGGGGAGCTGTTTTTT. This sequence encodes CASSLGGQPRVALNTGELFF. The whole variable domain, remainder taken from reference TRBV7-3 and TRBJ2-2, is GAGVSQTPSNKVTEKGKYVELRCDPISGHTALYWYRQSLGQGPEFLIYFQGTGAADDSGLPNDRFFAVRPEGSVSTLKIQRTERGDSAVYLCASSLGGQPRVALNTGELFFGEGSRLTVL.